This TCR beta chain was sequenced in a study of T cell changes during pregnancy in multiple sclerosis. Sequencing used immunoSEQ multiplex PCR; TCRdb keeps in-frame clones, though not all of them. The table records 65,000 to 85,000 clones, 85% to 95% of them present only once. Germline CDR1 is LNHDA and CDR2 is SQIVND (reference sequence). The CDR3 extends over 15 amino acids. After removal of 6 bases from V and 2 bases from J, the junction contained 10 bases not matched to a gene. The clonotype was recovered from a female donor with multiple sclerosis, enrolled in a pregnancy study. Specimen: CD4+ T cells from peripheral blood mononuclear cells, collected after pregnancy. J is TRBJ2-7 and V is TRBV19; 7 positions match TRBD1. Here the CDR3 reads CASRPGQGEPYEQYF. The CDR3 region has the DNA TGTGCCAGTAGACCGGGGCAGGGGGAGCCCTACGAGCAGTACTTC.